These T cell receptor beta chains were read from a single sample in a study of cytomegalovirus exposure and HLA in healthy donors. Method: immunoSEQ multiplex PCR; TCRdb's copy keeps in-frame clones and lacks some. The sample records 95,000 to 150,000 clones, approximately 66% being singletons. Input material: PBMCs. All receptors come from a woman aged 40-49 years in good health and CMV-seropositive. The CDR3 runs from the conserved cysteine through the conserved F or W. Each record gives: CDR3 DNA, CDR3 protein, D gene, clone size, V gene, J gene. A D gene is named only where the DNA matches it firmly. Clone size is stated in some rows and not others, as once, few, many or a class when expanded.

TGTGCCAGCGGGCTAGCGGTGCCCACAGATACGCAGTATTTT	CASGLAVPTDTQYF	TRBD2	-	TRBV2	TRBJ2-3
TGTGCCAGCAGTTTCCAGGGAGGGACCTACGAGCAGTACTTC	CASSFQGGTYEQYF	TRBD2	-	TRBV28	TRBJ2-7
TGCGCCAGCAGCCAAGATCGGGTCCCGATCGCAGCTTTCTTT	CASSQDRVPIAAFF	-	-	TRBV4-1	TRBJ1-1
TGTGCCAGCAGCAAGACTCCGGGACAGGGGTTTGGGGAGCAGTACTTC	CASSKTPGQGFGEQYF	-	once	TRBV21-1	TRBJ2-7
TGTGCCAGCACTCGGGACAGGACGGCGACCTATGGCTACACCTTC	CASTRDRTATYGYTF	TRBD1	-	TRBV5-5	TRBJ1-2
TGCGCCAGCAGCCAAGAGGGGTACCCGACTAGCGGAACCTACGAGCAGTACTTC	CASSQEGYPTSGTYEQYF	TRBD2	-	TRBV4-1	TRBJ2-7
TGCAGCGTACGGTCGTCCTACGAGCAGTACTTC	CSVRSSYEQYF	-	-	TRBV29-1	TRBJ2-7
TGTGCCAGCAGCTCACAGGGGATGAACCCTGAAGCTTTCTTT	CASSSQGMNPEAFF	TRBD1	-	TRBV11-2	TRBJ1-1
TGTGCCAGCAACTCACAGGGGGCGATCTATGGCTACACCTTC	CASNSQGAIYGYTF	TRBD1	-	TRBV2	TRBJ1-2
TGCGCCAGCAGCTTGGAGGACAGGGCCGAGCAGTACTTC	CASSLEDRAEQYF	TRBD1	few	TRBV5-1	TRBJ2-7
TGTGCCAGCAGCTTAGGACAGGGGGCGAAGACCGGGGAGCTGTTTTTT	CASSLGQGAKTGELFF	TRBD1	once	TRBV5-6	TRBJ2-2
TGTGCCAGCAGCATGAGACGGAGCCGACGCATGAACACTGAAGCTTTCTTT	CASSMRRSRRMNTEAFF	-	-	TRBV11-3	TRBJ1-1
TGTGCCAGCTCACCACCGGGTCAGGGAAAAGAGACCCAGTACTTC	CASSPPGQGKETQYF	-	few	TRBV18	TRBJ2-5